This T cell receptor beta chain was obtained from a study of identical twins. Study-level results: Whereas memory repertoires showed no such difference, abundant cord blood beta clonotypes carried fewer insertions. In zero-insertion analyses, partial confounding could arise from invariant MAIT and iNKT cells. Twins showed weaker excess sharing in their beta out-of-frame sequences.

V lost 3 bases, J lost 3 bases, and 16 bases lay in between. The CDR3 runs to 16 residues. Per germline, CDR1 MNHEY and CDR2 SMNVEV (reference sequence). In TCRdb, the 5' RACE reads were re-called with MiXCR into one record per CDR3 protein. Seen here are around 530,000 distinct CDR3 sequences, approximately 14% observed once, and the top ten hold roughly 0.44%. On this clonotype: What it binds is unknown.

These data also formed part of another study, on yellow fever vaccine responses in identical twins.

The sequenced sample was CD4+ T cells sorted from blood. V and J are TRBV27 and TRBJ2-3; the D gene is possibly TRBD2 (6 bases). This sequence originates from a woman aged 18-35 years in good health. This CDR3 is CASSFFRLEVTDTQYF. The CDR3 nucleotides read TGTGCCAGCAGTTTTTTTAGACTAGAGGTTACAGATACGCAGTATTTT.